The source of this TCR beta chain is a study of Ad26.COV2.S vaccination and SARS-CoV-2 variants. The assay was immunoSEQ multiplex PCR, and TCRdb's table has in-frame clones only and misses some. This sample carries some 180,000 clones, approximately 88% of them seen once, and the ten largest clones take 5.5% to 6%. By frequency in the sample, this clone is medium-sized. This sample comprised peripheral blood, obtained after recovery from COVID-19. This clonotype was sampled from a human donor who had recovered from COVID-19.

CDR3 region: CSGWLTGLGGNTIYF. The CDR3 bases are TGCAGCGGATGGTTAACAGGGTTAGGAGGAAACACCATATATTTT. This chain links TRBV29-1 with TRBJ1-3; D is perhaps TRBD1 (6 bases). The V end was cut by 7 bases, the J end by 4 bases, with 20 bases between. The CDR3 is 15 amino acids. Germline V CDR1 and CDR2: SQVTM, ANQGSEA. Full variable domain (rest looked up from reference TRBV29-1 and TRBJ1-3): SAVISQKPSRDICQRGTSLTIQCQVDSQVTMMFWYRQQPGQSLTLIATANQGSEATYESGFVIDKFPISRPNLTFSTLTVSNMSPEDSSIYLCSGWLTGLGGNTIYFGEGSWLTVV.